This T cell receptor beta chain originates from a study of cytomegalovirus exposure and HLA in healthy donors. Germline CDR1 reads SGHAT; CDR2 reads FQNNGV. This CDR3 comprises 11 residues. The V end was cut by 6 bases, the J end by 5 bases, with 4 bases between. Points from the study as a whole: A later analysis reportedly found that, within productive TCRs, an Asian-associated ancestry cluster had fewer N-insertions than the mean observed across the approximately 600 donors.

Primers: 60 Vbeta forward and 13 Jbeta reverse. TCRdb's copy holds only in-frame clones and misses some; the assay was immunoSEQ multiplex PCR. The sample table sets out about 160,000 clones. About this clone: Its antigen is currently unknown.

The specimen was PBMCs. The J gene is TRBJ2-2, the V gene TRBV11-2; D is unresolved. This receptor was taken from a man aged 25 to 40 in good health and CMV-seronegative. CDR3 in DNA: TGTGCCAGCAGTCGTACCGGGGAGCTGTTTTTT. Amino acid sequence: CASSRTGELFF.